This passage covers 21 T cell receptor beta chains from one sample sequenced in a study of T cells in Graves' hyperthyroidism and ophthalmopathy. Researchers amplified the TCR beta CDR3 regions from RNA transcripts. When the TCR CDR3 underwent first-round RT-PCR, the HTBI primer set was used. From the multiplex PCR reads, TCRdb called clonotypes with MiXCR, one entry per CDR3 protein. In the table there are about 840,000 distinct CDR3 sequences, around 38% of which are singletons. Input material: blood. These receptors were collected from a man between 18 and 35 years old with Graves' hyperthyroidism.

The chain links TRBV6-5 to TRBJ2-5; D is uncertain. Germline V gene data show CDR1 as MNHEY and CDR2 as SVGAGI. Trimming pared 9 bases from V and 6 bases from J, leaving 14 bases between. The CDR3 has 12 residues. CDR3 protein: CASQKDPKTQYF. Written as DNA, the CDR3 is TGTGCCAGTCAAAAGGACCCCAAGACCCAGTACTTC.

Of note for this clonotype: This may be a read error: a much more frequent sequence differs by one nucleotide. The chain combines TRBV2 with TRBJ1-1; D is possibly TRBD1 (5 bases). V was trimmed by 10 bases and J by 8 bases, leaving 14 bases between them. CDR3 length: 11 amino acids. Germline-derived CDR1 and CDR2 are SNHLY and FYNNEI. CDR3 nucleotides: TGTGCCACCCGGGGCCGACCCGAAGCTTTCTTT. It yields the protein CATRGRPEAFF.

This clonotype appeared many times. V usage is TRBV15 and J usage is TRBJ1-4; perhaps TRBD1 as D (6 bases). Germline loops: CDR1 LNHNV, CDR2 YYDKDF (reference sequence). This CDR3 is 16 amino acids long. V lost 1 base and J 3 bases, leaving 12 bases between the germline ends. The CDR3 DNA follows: TGTGCCACCAGCAGAGTCCCGAGGGGGGCTAATGAAAAACTGTTTTTT. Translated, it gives CATSRVPRGANEKLFF.

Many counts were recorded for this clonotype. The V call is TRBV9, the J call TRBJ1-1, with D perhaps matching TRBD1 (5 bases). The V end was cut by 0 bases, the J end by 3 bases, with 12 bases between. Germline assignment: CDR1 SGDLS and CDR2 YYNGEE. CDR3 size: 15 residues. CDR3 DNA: TGTGCCAGCAGCGTAGGGCATCGGGGCGACACTGAAGCTTTCTTT. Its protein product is CASSVGHRGDTEAFF.

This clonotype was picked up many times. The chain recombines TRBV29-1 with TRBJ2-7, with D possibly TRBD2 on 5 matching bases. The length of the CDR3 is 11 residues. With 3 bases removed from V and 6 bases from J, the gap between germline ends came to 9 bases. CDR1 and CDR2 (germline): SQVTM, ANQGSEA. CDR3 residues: CSVEQSGEQYF. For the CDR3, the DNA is TGCAGCGTTGAGCAGAGCGGCGAGCAGTACTTC.

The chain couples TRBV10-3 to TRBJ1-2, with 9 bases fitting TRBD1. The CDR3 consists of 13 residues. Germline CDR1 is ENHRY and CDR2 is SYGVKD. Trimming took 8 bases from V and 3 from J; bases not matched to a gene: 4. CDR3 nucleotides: TGTGCCATCGTTGGACAGGGGCACTATGGCTACACCTTC. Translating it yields CAIVGQGHYGYTF.

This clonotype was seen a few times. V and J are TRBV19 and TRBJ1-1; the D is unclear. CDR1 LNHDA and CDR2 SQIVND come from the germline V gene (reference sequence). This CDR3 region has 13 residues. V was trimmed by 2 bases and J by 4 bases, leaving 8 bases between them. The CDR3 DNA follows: TGTGCCAGTAGTATAAGTGAGGGCACTGAAGCTTTCTTT. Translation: CASSISEGTEAFF. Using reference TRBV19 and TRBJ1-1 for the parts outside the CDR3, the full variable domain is DGGITQSPKYLFRKEGQNVTLSCEQNLNHDAMYWYRQDPGQGLRLIYYSQIVNDFQKGDIAEGYSVSREKKESFPLTVTSAQKNPTAFYLCASSISEGTEAFFGQGTRLTVV.

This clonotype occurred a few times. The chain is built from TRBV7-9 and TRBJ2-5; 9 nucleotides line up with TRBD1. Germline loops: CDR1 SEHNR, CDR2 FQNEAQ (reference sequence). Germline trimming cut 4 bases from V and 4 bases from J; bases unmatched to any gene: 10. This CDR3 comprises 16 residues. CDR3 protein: CASSSPPDRGIETQYF. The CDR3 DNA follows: TGTGCCAGCAGCTCACCACCAGACAGGGGGATAGAGACCCAGTACTTC.

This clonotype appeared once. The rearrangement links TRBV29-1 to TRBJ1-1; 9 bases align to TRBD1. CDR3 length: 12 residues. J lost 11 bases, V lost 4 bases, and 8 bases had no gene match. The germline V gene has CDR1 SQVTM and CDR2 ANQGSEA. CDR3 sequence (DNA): TGCAGCGTTGCGTCGACAGGGGGACGGGCTTTCTTT. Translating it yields CSVASTGGRAFF. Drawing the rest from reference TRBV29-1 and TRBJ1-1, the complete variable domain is SAVISQKPSRDICQRGTSLTIQCQVDSQVTMMFWYRQQPGQSLTLIATANQGSEATYESGFVIDKFPISRPNLTFSTLTVSNMSPEDSSIYLCSVASTGGRAFFGQGTRLTVV.

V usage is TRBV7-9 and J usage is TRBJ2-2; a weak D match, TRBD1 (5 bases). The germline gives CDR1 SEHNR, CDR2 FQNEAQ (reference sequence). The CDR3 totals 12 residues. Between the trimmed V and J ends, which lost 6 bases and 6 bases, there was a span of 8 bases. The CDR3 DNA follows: TGTGCCAGCAGACGACAGCCCGGGGAGCTGTTTTTT. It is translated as CASRRQPGELFF.

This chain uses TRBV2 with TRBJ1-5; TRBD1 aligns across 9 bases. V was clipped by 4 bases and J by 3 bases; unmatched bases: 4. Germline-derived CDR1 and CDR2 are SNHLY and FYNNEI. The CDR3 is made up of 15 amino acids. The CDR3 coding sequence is TGTGCCAGCAGTGCGGGACAGGGAACCAATCAGCCCCAGCATTTT. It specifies CASSAGQGTNQPQHF.

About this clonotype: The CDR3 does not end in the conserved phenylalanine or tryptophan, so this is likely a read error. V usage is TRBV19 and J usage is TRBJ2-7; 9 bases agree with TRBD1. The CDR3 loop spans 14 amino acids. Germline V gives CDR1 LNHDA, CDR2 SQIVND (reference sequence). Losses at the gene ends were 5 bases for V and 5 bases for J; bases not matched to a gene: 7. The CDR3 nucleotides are TGTGCCAGTAGTCCAAAGGGACAGGGCAACGAGCAGTACCTC. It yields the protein CASSPKGQGNEQYL.

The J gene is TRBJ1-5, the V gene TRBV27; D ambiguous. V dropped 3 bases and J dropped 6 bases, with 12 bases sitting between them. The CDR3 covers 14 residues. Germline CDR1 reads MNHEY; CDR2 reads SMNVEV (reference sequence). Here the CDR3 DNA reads TGTGCCAGCAGTTTCGGTCCGGGCGGTCAGCCCCAGCATTTT. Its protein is CASSFGPGGQPQHF.

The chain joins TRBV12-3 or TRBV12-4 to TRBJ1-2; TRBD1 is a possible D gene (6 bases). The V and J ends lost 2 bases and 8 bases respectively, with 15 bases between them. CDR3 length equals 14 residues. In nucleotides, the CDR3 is TGTGCCAGCAGTTTACTCCCAGGGGCGGAGGGCTACACCTTC. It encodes CASSLLPGAEGYTF.

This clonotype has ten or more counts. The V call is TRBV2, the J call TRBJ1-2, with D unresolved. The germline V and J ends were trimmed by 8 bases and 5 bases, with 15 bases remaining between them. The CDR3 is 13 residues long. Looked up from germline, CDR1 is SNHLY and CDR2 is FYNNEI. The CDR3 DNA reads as TGTGCCAGCTTCTATGAGCCACGGTATGGCTACACCTTC. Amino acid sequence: CASFYEPRYGYTF.

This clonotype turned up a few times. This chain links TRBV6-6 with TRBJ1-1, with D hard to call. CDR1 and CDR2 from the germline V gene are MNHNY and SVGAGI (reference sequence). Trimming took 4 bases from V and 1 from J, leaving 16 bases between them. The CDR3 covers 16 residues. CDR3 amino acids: CASSSFGPSGNTEAFF. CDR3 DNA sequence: TGTGCCAGCAGTTCTTTCGGTCCGTCGGGGAACACTGAAGCTTTCTTT.

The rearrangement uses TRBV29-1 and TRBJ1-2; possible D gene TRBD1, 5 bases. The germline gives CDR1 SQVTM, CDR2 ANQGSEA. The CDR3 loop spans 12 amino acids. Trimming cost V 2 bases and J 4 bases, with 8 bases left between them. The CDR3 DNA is TGCAGCGTTGAAACGGGGCCCTATGGCTACACCTTC. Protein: CSVETGPYGYTF. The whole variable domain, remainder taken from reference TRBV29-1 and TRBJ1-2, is SAVISQKPSRDICQRGTSLTIQCQVDSQVTMMFWYRQQPGQSLTLIATANQGSEATYESGFVIDKFPISRPNLTFSTLTVSNMSPEDSSIYLCSVETGPYGYTFGSGTRLTVV.

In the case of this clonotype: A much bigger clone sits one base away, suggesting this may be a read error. CDR3 in amino acids: CATSDSHRVETGGLFF. CDR3 bases: TGTGCCACCAGTGACTCCCACAGGGTTGAGACCGGGGGGCTGTTTTTT. The V call is TRBV24-1, the J call TRBJ2-2, with D tentatively TRBD1 or TRBD2 (6 bases each). Germline V gives CDR1 KGHDR, CDR2 SFDVKD. This CDR3 is 16 amino acids long.

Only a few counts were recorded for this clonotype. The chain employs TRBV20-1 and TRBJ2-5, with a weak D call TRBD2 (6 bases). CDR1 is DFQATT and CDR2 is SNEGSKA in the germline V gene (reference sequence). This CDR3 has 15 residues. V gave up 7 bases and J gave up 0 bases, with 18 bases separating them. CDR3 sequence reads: CSGSQAGTYQETQYF. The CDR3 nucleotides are TGCAGTGGCAGCCAGGCCGGGACTTACCAAGAGACCCAGTACTTC.

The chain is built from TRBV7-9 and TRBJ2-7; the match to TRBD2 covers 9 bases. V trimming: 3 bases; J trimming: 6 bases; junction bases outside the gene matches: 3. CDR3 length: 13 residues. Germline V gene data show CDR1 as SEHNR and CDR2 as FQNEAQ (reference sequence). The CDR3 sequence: CASSFGLAREQYF. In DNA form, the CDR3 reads TGTGCCAGCAGCTTCGGACTAGCGCGCGAGCAGTACTTC.

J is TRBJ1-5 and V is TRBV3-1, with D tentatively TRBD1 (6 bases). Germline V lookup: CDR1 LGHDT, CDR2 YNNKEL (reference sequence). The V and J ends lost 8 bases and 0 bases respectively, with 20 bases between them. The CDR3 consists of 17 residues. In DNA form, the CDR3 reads TGTGCCAGCGGTCAAGGGGCAGGGGTCTATAGCAATCAGCCCCAGCATTTT. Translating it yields CASGQGAGVYSNQPQHF. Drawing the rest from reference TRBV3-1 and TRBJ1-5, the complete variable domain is DTAVSQTPKYLVTQMGNDKSIKCEQNLGHDTMYWYKQDSKKFLKIMFSYNNKELIINETVPNRFSPKSPDKAHLNLHINSLELGDSAVYFCASGQGAGVYSNQPQHFGDGTRLSIL.